These T cell receptor beta chains were read from a single sample in a study of post-analysis software for immune sequencing data. TCRdb processed the PCR reads anew with MiXCR; each CDR3 protein has one entry. The sample shows around 500,000 distinct CDR3 sequences, approximately 34% of them seen only once. Sequencing used blood. The receptor set was obtained from a girl between 2 and 17 years old with multiple sclerosis. Each CDR3 is given with its conserved first and last residue. Each record gives: clone size, J gene, V gene, D gene, CDR3 protein, CDR3 DNA. D genes are given only for firm matches. Some rows have no size entry. The others give once, few or many, or a class for an expanded clone.

>.|TRBJ2-4|TRBV15|.
CATSRVSDDRYF
TGTGCCACCAGCAGAGTCTCCGACGATCGGTACTTC
>few|TRBJ2-7|TRBV5-1|TRBD1
CASAGQANSYEQYF
TGCGCCAGCGCGGGACAGGCAAACTCCTACGAGCAGTACTTC
>few|TRBJ2-1|TRBV6-5|TRBD1
CASSQDRGGEQFF
TGTGCCAGCAGCCAGGACAGGGGTGGGGAGCAGTTCTTC
>.|TRBJ2-5|TRBV7-2|TRBD2
CASSLASAAGGETQYF
TGTGCCAGCAGCTTAGCGTCGGCAGCCGGGGGGGAGACCCAGTACTTC
>few|TRBJ2-2|TRBV20-1|.
CSARVLGLPGGELFF
TGCAGTGCTAGAGTCCTGGGCCTTCCCGGCGGGGAGCTGTTTTTT
>few|TRBJ1-1|TRBV5-1|TRBD1
CASSYYRTGKNTEAFF
TGCGCCAGCAGCTATTACCGGACAGGGAAGAACACTGAAGCTTTCTTT
>.|TRBJ2-3|TRBV6-6|.
CASSYSSVQFPTDTQYF
TGTGCCAGCAGTTACTCGAGCGTGCAGTTTCCCACAGATACGCAGTATTTT
>many|TRBJ2-5|TRBV12-3/TRBV12-4|TRBD1
CASSPGTGKQETQYF
TGTGCCAGCAGTCCCGGGACAGGGAAGCAAGAGACCCAGTACTTC
>.|TRBJ1-3|TRBV28|.
CASSSINSGNTIYF
TGTGCCAGCAGTTCGATCAACTCTGGAAACACCATATATTTT
>.|TRBJ2-1|TRBV20-1|TRBD2
CSARKSAGGLYNEQFF
TGCAGTGCTAGGAAGAGTGCGGGGGGTCTTTACAATGAGCAGTTCTTC
>.|TRBJ1-2|TRBV5-1|TRBD1
CASSGAPGQGDISNYGYTF
TGCGCCAGCAGCGGAGCCCCCGGACAGGGCGATATTAGTAACTATGGCTACACCTTC
>.|TRBJ2-5|TRBV20-1|.
CSAAIGTPGGETQYF
TGCAGTGCTGCCATAGGGACGCCCGGCGGAGAGACCCAGTACTTC